The rows below give T cell receptor beta chains drawn from one sample of a study of breast tumors, draining lymph nodes, adjacent tissues. TCRdb re-analysed the multiplex PCR reads in MiXCR, keeping a single row per CDR3 protein. The sample contains around 110,000 distinct CDR3 sequences, about 31% of which appear only once. The source material was axillary lymph node tissue. All receptors come from a female donor with breast cancer. Some clones in this sample may be carry-over from other donors' samples. Each CDR3 is given with its conserved first and last residue. The D gene is left open where the match is weak. Expanded clones are given a class, and other clones once, few, many or no size at all.

clone_size: many; v_call: TRBV5-1; j_call: TRBJ2-1; d_call: NA; cdr3_nt: TGCGCCAGCAGCTTAACGGGGGTTTCCTACAATGAGCAGTTCTTC; cdr3_aa: CASSLTGVSYNEQFF
clone_size: NA; v_call: TRBV28; j_call: TRBJ2-2; d_call: TRBD2; cdr3_nt: TGTGCCAGCAGTATAGCGGGAGGTTTATCCGGGGAGCTGTTTTTT; cdr3_aa: CASSIAGGLSGELFF
clone_size: many; v_call: TRBV3-1; j_call: TRBJ2-2; d_call: NA; cdr3_nt: TGTGCCAGCATGGAGCGGCGCCTGGGGGTGACCGGGGAGCTGTTTTTT; cdr3_aa: CASMERRLGVTGELFF
clone_size: many; v_call: TRBV27; j_call: TRBJ1-2; d_call: TRBD1; cdr3_nt: TGTGCCAGCAGTTTCGGACAGGGCAACCCTTACGACTATGGCTACACCTTC; cdr3_aa: CASSFGQGNPYDYGYTF
clone_size: NA; v_call: TRBV7-9; j_call: TRBJ2-5; d_call: TRBD2; cdr3_nt: TGTGCCAGCAGCTTAGTTAGCGGGTTCCCCGGGGTAGAGCCCCAGTACTTC; cdr3_aa: CASSLVSGFPGVEPQYF
clone_size: many; v_call: TRBV5-1; j_call: TRBJ2-5; d_call: NA; cdr3_nt: TGCGCCAGCAGCGGAAGCGGGCATCAAGAGACCCAGTACTTC; cdr3_aa: CASSGSGHQETQYF
clone_size: many; v_call: TRBV18; j_call: TRBJ1-5; d_call: NA; cdr3_nt: TGTGCCAGCTCTCTCATCAGGTCTTATAGCAATCAGCCCCAGCATTTT; cdr3_aa: CASSLIRSYSNQPQHF
clone_size: many; v_call: TRBV7-3; j_call: TRBJ2-5; d_call: TRBD2; cdr3_nt: TGTGCCAGCAGCTTATTTCCGGGGGGGTTGGAGACCCAGTACTTC; cdr3_aa: CASSLFPGGLETQYF
clone_size: NA; v_call: TRBV29-1; j_call: TRBJ2-1; d_call: TRBD2; cdr3_nt: TGCAGCGTTGAAGAGGGACTAGCGAACTACAATGAGCAGTTCTTC; cdr3_aa: CSVEEGLANYNEQFF
clone_size: many; v_call: TRBV7-7; j_call: TRBJ2-3; d_call: TRBD1; cdr3_nt: TGTGCTAGCAGCCTGACAGGGATTGGAAATACGCAGTATTTT; cdr3_aa: CASSLTGIGNTQYF
clone_size: many; v_call: TRBV7-8; j_call: TRBJ1-5; d_call: NA; cdr3_nt: TGTGCCAGCAGCTTAGCAGGGGGTGCTAGCAATCAGCCCCAGCATTTT; cdr3_aa: CASSLAGGASNQPQHF
clone_size: many; v_call: TRBV20-1; j_call: TRBJ1-5; d_call: TRBD1; cdr3_nt: TGCAGTGCTAGAGATCTCTATGGGACAGTCAATCAGCCCCAGCATTTT; cdr3_aa: CSARDLYGTVNQPQHF
clone_size: few; v_call: TRBV12-3/TRBV12-4; j_call: TRBJ1-1; d_call: NA; cdr3_nt: TGTGCCAGCACTCTCGCGGGGCGGACTGAAGCTTTCTTT; cdr3_aa: CASTLAGRTEAFF
clone_size: NA; v_call: TRBV29-1; j_call: TRBJ2-3; d_call: NA; cdr3_nt: TGCAGCGTTGGGGGGGCGGTCACAGATACGCAGTATTTT; cdr3_aa: CSVGGAVTDTQYF
clone_size: many; v_call: TRBV6-2/TRBV6-3; j_call: TRBJ2-3; d_call: NA; cdr3_nt: TGTGCCAGCAGTCGAATCCCCACAGGGCCCACAGATACGCAGTATTTT; cdr3_aa: CASSRIPTGPTDTQYF